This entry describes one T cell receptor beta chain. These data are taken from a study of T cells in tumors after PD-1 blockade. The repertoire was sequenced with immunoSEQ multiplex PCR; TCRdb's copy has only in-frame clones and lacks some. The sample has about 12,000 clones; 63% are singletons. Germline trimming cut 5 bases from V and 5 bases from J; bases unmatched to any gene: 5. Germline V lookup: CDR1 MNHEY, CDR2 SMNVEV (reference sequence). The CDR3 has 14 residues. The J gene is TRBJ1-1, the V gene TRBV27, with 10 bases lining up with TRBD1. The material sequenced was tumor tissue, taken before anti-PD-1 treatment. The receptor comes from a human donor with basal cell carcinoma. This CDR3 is CASSKDRGNTEAFF. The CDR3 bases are TGTGCCAGCAGTAAGGACAGGGGGAATACTGAAGCTTTCTTT.